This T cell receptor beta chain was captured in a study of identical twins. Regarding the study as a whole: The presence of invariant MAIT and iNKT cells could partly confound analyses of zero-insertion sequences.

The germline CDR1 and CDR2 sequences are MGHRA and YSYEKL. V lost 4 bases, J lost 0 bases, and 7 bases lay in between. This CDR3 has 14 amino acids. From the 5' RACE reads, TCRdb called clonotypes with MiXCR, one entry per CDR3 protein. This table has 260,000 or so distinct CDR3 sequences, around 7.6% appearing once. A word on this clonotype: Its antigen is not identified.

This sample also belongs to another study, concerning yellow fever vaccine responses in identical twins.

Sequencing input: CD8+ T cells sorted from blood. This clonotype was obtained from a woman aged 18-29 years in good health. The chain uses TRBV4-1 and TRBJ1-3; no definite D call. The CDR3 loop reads CASSPPVSGNTIYF. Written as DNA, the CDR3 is TGCGCCAGCAGCCCACCGGTCTCTGGAAACACCATATATTTT.